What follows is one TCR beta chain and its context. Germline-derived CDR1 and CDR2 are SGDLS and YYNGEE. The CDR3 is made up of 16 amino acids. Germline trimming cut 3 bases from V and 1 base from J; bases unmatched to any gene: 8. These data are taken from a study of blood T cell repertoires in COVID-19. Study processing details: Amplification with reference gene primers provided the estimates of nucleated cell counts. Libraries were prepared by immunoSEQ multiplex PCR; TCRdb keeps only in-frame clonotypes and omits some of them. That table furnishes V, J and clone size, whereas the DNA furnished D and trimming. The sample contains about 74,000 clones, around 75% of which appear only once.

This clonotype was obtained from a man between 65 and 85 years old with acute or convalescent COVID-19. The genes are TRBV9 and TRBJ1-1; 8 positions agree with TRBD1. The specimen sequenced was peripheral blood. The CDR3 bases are TGTGCCAGCAGCGCCCGACAGGGGAGGGAGAACACTGAAGCTTTCTTT. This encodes CASSARQGRENTEAFF.